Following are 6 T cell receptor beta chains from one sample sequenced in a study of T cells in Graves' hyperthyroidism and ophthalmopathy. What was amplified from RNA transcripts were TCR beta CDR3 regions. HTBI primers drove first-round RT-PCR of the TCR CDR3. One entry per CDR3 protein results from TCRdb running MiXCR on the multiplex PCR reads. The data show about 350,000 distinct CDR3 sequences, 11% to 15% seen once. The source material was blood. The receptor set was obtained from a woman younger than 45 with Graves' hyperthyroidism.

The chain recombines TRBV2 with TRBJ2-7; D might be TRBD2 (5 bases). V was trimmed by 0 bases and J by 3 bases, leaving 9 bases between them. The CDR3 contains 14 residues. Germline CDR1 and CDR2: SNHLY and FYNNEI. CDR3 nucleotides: TGTGCCAGCAGTGAAGCGGGAGCGGACTACGAGCAGTACTTC. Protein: CASSEAGADYEQYF.

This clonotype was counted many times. In DNA form, the CDR3 reads TGCAGTGCTAGACAGGGAGCTTTCTTT. It codes for CSARQGAFF. The J gene is TRBJ1-1, the V gene TRBV20-1; TRBD1 is a possible D gene (5 bases). V dropped 2 bases and J dropped 10 bases, with 5 bases sitting between them. The CDR3 totals 9 residues. CDR1 is DFQATT and CDR2 is SNEGSKA in the germline V gene (reference sequence).

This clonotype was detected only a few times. The CDR3, as DNA: TGTGCCAGCAGTGGGAGTAGTTCTGGAAACACCATATATTTT. Translating gives CASSGSSSGNTIYF. This rearrangement joins TRBV6-1 to TRBJ1-3, with D uncertain. The CDR3 has 14 residues. Trimming removed 4 bases at V and 1 base at J, with 8 bases between. Germline V gene data show CDR1 as MNHNS and CDR2 as SASEGT.

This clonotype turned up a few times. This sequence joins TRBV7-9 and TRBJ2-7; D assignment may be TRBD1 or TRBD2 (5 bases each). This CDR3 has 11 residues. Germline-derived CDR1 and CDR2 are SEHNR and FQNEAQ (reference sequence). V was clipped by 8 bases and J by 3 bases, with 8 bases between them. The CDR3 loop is CASEGRYEQYF. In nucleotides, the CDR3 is TGTGCCAGCGAGGGGCGCTACGAGCAGTACTTC.

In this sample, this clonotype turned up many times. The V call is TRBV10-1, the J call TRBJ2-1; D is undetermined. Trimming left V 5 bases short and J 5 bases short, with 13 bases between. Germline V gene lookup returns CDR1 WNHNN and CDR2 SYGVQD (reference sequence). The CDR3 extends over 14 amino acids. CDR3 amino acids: CASSRDSINNEQFF. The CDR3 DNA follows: TGCGCCAGCAGTAGGGATTCAATCAACAATGAGCAGTTCTTC.

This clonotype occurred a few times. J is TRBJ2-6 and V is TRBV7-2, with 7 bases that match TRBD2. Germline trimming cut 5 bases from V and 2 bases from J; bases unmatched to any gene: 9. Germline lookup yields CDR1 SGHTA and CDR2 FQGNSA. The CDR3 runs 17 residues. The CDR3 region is CASSPTTSYTGANVLTF. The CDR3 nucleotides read TGTGCCAGCAGCCCAACGACTAGCTATACTGGGGCCAACGTCCTGACTTTC.